This T cell receptor (beta chain) was identified in a study of shared clonotypes between healthy human individuals. Background on the study: There were three CD4 naive, three CD4 memory, two CD8 naive and one CD8 memory plates per donor. The study, taken as a whole, reports: Clonotype sharing among donors was thought likely to change with sequencing depth.

Donors were healthy HIV-negative adults without recent acute infections or vaccinations. The CDR3 runs 14 residues. The germline V gene has CDR1 LGHNA and CDR2 YNFKEQ. V lost 6 bases and J lost 5, with 14 bases in between. The assay was immunoSEQ multiplex PCR, and TCRdb's table has in-frame clones only and misses some. This sample has over 950,000 clones, with about 80% found just once. Details on this clone: Antigen specificity is unknown.

Sequencing was carried out using memory CD4+ T cells from PBMCs. Subset defined: CD45RA-negative fraction. The TCR originated in a man between 18 and 29 years old in good health. Some clones in this sample may be carry-over from other donors' samples. The V and J genes are TRBV4-2 and TRBJ2-1; D may correspond to TRBD1 or TRBD2 (6 bases each). CDR3 sequence: CASREGGTDNEQFF. CDR3 nucleotides: TGTGCCAGCAGGGAAGGGGGGACGGACAATGAGCAGTTCTTC.